These T cell receptor beta chains were read from a single sample in a study of brain T cells in children with intractable seizures. TCRdb's table, derived via immunoSEQ multiplex PCR, lists solely in-frame clones and lacks some. The table shows about 340,000 clones, with roughly 93% occurring only once. The source material was peripheral blood, sampled 5 to 6 months after surgery. These receptors all come from a boy under three years old with tuberous sclerosis and intractable seizures. The CDR3 runs from the conserved cysteine through the conserved F or W. A D gene is named only where the DNA matches it firmly. A row's size may be missing; if present it is once, few, many or a size class.

j_call,d_call,v_call,clone_size,cdr3_nt,cdr3_aa
TRBJ1-2,NA,TRBV7-9,NA,TGTGCCAGCAGCTTCCCGGACATTAACTATGGCTACACCTTC,CASSFPDINYGYTF
TRBJ1-1,NA,TRBV18,NA,TGTGCCAGCTCACCGACAAGGGATTCGGGCACTGAAGCTTTCTTT,CASSPTRDSGTEAFF
TRBJ1-1,NA,TRBV7-9,NA,TGTGCCAGCAGCTCCGGGGCACGGAACACTGAAGCTTTCTTT,CASSSGARNTEAFF
TRBJ2-7,NA,TRBV5-4,NA,TGTACCAGCAGCTTGGGGTCTACCTACGAGCAGTACTTC,CTSSLGSTYEQYF
TRBJ2-5,NA,TRBV18,NA,TGTGCCAGCTCACCGAGCGTTGGGACCGCAGAAGAGACCCAGTACTTC,CASSPSVGTAEETQYF
TRBJ2-3,NA,TRBV19,NA,TGTGCCAGTAGTATATTTAATGGGGCTTTGGTACGACCGGATACGCAGTATTTT,CASSIFNGALVRPDTQYF
TRBJ2-1,TRBD2,TRBV7-6,NA,TGTGCCAGCAGCAGCTTAGGTAGAAGTCCTATCAGCGGGGGTTACAATGAGCAGTTCTTC,CASSSLGRSPISGGYNEQFF
TRBJ1-4,TRBD1,TRBV7-4,NA,TGTGCCAGCAGCAAACAGGGGGAGGCTAATGAAAAACTGTTTTTT,CASSKQGEANEKLFF
TRBJ2-4,NA,TRBV19,NA,TGTGCCAGTAGTATGAAAGGGGCGTTAGCCAAAAACATTCAGTACTTC,CASSMKGALAKNIQYF
TRBJ2-7,NA,TRBV10-3,NA,TGTGCCATCGGGGTAGACGACAGGTCTACGGAGCAGTACTTC,CAIGVDDRSTEQYF
TRBJ2-3,TRBD2,TRBV9,NA,TGTGCCAGCAGCGGACTAGCGGGGGGCCGCACAGATACGCAGTATTTT,CASSGLAGGRTDTQYF
TRBJ2-5,NA,TRBV7-9,NA,TGTGCCAGCAGCTTAGGGGCGCCCCCGGGGGAAGAGACCCAGTACTTC,CASSLGAPPGEETQYF
TRBJ2-1,TRBD2,TRBV11-3,once,TGTGCCAGCAGCCGCTTGGGAGCGGGAGTCTACAATGAGCAGTTCTTC,CASSRLGAGVYNEQFF
TRBJ2-1,TRBD2,TRBV27,once,TGTGCCAGCGGAGATGGGACTAGCGGGGGGATGGAGCAGTTCTTC,CASGDGTSGGMEQFF
TRBJ2-7,NA,TRBV7-2,NA,TGTGCCAGCAGCTTAGACAGATCCTACGAGCAGTACTTC,CASSLDRSYEQYF
TRBJ1-3,NA,TRBV3-1/TRBV3-2,NA,TGTGCCAGCAGCCAAGAGCCCATGTATCTCAGGGACTCTGGAAACACCATATATTTT,CASSQEPMYLRDSGNTIYF
TRBJ1-5,TRBD1,TRBV2,NA,TGTGCCAGCAGGGACAGGGCCTTGAGCAATCAGCCCCAGCATTTT,CASRDRALSNQPQHF
TRBJ1-1,TRBD1,TRBV5-6,NA,TGTGCCAGCAGCCCAGAGTATACAGGGGGCACTGAAGCTTTCTTT,CASSPEYTGGTEAFF
TRBJ2-7,TRBD1,TRBV6-5,NA,TGTGCCAGCAGTTATGGACAGGGGTCCGACGAGCAGTACTTC,CASSYGQGSDEQYF
TRBJ1-1,TRBD1,TRBV4-1,NA,TGCGCCAGCAGCCAAGCAAGGACAGGGTACATGAACACTGAAGCTTTCTTT,CASSQARTGYMNTEAFF
TRBJ2-7,NA,TRBV5-1,few,TGCGCCAGCAGCTTCTTGGGGGAAAGCTCCTACGAGCAGTACTTC,CASSFLGESSYEQYF
TRBJ2-7,TRBD2,TRBV9,NA,TGTGCCAGCAGCGTAGCTAGCGGCCTTTCCTACGAGCAGTACTTC,CASSVASGLSYEQYF
TRBJ1-2,NA,TRBV9,NA,TGTGCCAGCAGCGTAGGGAATGGCTACACCTTC,CASSVGNGYTF
TRBJ1-1,NA,TRBV19,NA,TGTGCCAGTAGTCGGGGGCTTAACACTGAAGCTTTCTTT,CASSRGLNTEAFF
TRBJ1-5,NA,TRBV6-5,many,TGTGCCAGCAGGATGGACAGTTACAATCAGCCCCAGCATTTT,CASRMDSYNQPQHF
TRBJ1-5,TRBD1,TRBV19,NA,TGTGCCAGTAGTATTATAGGCGGGACAGACTATAGCAATCAGCCCCAGCATTTT,CASSIIGGTDYSNQPQHF
TRBJ2-2,NA,TRBV9,NA,TGTGCCAGCAGCGCAGAGTTAACCGGGGAGCTGTTTTTT,CASSAELTGELFF
TRBJ2-5,TRBD2,TRBV5-4,NA,TGTGCCAGCAGCCCCGGGACTAGCGGGGGTACGACCCAGTACTTC,CASSPGTSGGTTQYF
TRBJ1-1,NA,TRBV7-9,NA,TGTGCCAGCAGCTTCGATTCAACGCTTGTGGGGACTGAAGCTTTCTTT,CASSFDSTLVGTEAFF
TRBJ1-1,NA,TRBV19,NA,TGTGCCAGCCGGAGGGGGACGGGCCCAGAAGCTTTCTTT,CASRRGTGPEAFF
TRBJ2-2,NA,TRBV10-2,few,TGCGCCAGCAGTGTTGAAAACACCGGGGAGCTGTTTTTT,CASSVENTGELFF
TRBJ1-1,NA,TRBV28,NA,TGTGCCAGCATAGGGGGTGGCAGGCTTAACACTGAAGCTTTCTTT,CASIGGGRLNTEAFF
TRBJ1-1,NA,TRBV14,NA,TGTGCCAGCAGCCAAGATCGGGTCGAAGCTTTCTTT,CASSQDRVEAFF
TRBJ2-7,NA,TRBV27,many,TGTGCCAGCAGTTTTGTAGGCGGGGGCGGTTACGAGCAGTACTTC,CASSFVGGGGYEQYF
TRBJ1-5,TRBD1,TRBV18,NA,TGTGCCAGCTCACCTTCAGGGGGAGGGCAGCCCCAGCATTTT,CASSPSGGGQPQHF
TRBJ1-4,NA,TRBV7-9,NA,TGTGCCAGCAGCCCCCGGGACAAGGGTGAAAAACTGTTTTTT,CASSPRDKGEKLFF
TRBJ2-7,NA,TRBV6-1,NA,TGTGCCAGCAGTGAAGGAATAGGGAGGTCCTACGAGCAGTACTTC,CASSEGIGRSYEQYF
TRBJ1-6,NA,TRBV30,NA,TGTGCCTGGAGTGTACGGAAAGAAGGGTCACCCCTCCACTTT,CAWSVRKEGSPLHF
TRBJ1-1,NA,TRBV12-3/TRBV12-4,NA,TGTGCCAGCAAACGCCCGGGCCCCCCAGTAGCTTTCTTT,CASKRPGPPVAFF
TRBJ1-2,NA,TRBV7-9,NA,TGTGCCAGCAGCCCAGTTGAGGGCTATGGCTACACCTTC,CASSPVEGYGYTF
TRBJ1-5,NA,TRBV19,NA,TGTGCCAGTGGCCATTTACTCAGCAATCAGCCCCAGCATTTT,CASGHLLSNQPQHF
TRBJ1-5,NA,TRBV27,few,TGTGCCAGCAGGGCGAATAATCAGCCCCAGCATTTT,CASRANNQPQHF
TRBJ1-6,TRBD1,TRBV28,NA,TGTGCCAGCAGAAACGGACAGGGGGTTAATTCACCCCTCCACTTT,CASRNGQGVNSPLHF
TRBJ1-2,NA,TRBV7-9,NA,TGTGCCAGCAGCCTTCAGGGGCCCACTAACTATGGCTACACCTTC,CASSLQGPTNYGYTF
TRBJ1-5,NA,TRBV7-8,NA,TGTGCCAGCAGCTTAGGTTTCAGGCACAATCAGCCCCAGCATTTT,CASSLGFRHNQPQHF
TRBJ1-1,NA,TRBV6-5,NA,TGTGCCAGCAGTACCGGTATTCGCACTGAAGCTTTCTTT,CASSTGIRTEAFF
TRBJ2-4,TRBD2,TRBV4-2,NA,TGTGCCAGCAGCCCCTACCTGGCGGGAGGGCTCGAAAACATTCAGTACTTC,CASSPYLAGGLENIQYF
TRBJ1-6,NA,TRBV3-1/TRBV3-2,NA,TGTGCCAGCAGCCAAGAGGGTGGGGTGGGTTCACCCCTCCACTTT,CASSQEGGVGSPLHF
TRBJ2-3,NA,TRBV3-1/TRBV3-2,once,TGTGCCAGCAGCCTGCTGGATAATACAGATACGCAGTATTTT,CASSLLDNTDTQYF
TRBJ1-1,NA,TRBV7-8,NA,TGTGCCAGCAGCTTAGCAACCAGGTTGAACACTGAAGCTTTCTTT,CASSLATRLNTEAFF
TRBJ1-5,NA,TRBV3-1/TRBV3-2,NA,TGTGCCAGCAGCCAAGGGGTAAATCAGCCCCAGCATTTT,CASSQGVNQPQHF